This passage covers 27 T cell receptor beta chains from one sample sequenced in a study of cytomegalovirus exposure and HLA in healthy donors. The PCR ran on 60 Vbeta and 13 Jbeta primers. The assay was immunoSEQ multiplex PCR, and TCRdb's table has in-frame clones only and misses some. The data hold around 150,000 clones, with approximately 73% observed a single time. The sequenced sample was PBMCs. The origin of the receptors is a human donor in good health.

The V gene is TRBV2, the J gene TRBJ1-1; D possibly corresponds to TRBD1 (6 bases). The CDR3 totals 14 residues. Germline V gene lookup returns CDR1 SNHLY and CDR2 FYNNEI. Trimming pared 6 bases from V and 1 base from J, leaving 12 bases between. The CDR3 is CASREQGGNTEAFF. CDR3 DNA sequence: TGTGCCAGCAGGGAACAGGGTGGGAACACTGAAGCTTTCTTT.

The chain employs TRBV7-2 and TRBJ2-1; D is possibly TRBD1 (5 bases). Trimming cost V 2 bases and J 6 bases, with 14 bases left between them. The CDR3 is 15 amino acids. From germline, CDR1 is SGHTA and CDR2 FQGNSA. The CDR3 loop reads CASSLMAGWGNEQFF. The CDR3 DNA reads TGTGCCAGCAGCTTAATGGCAGGGTGGGGCAATGAGCAGTTCTTC.

This clone was seen a handful of times. This clone may be a read error of a much larger clone one base away. J is TRBJ1-2 and V is TRBV13; a weak D match, TRBD1 (5 bases). The CDR3 has 13 residues. Germline CDR1 PRHDT, CDR2 FYEKMQ (reference sequence). The germline V and J ends were trimmed by 0 bases and 4 bases, with 6 bases remaining between them. CDR3 loop: CASSLGQVYGYTF. The CDR3 region has the DNA TGTGCCAGCAGCTTAGGACAGGTCTATGGCTACACCTTC.

The chain is built from TRBV6-5 and TRBJ1-1; 8 bases are shared with TRBD1. Germline loops: CDR1 MNHEY, CDR2 SVGAGI. V dropped 7 bases and J dropped 4; count of bases not matched to a gene: 8. This CDR3 spans 14 amino acids. CDR3 loop: CASNKDRVGTEAFF. The CDR3, as DNA: TGTGCCAGCAACAAGGACAGGGTCGGCACTGAAGCTTTCTTT.

The chain joins TRBV7-9 to TRBJ2-3; 8 bases match TRBD2. Germline V gene lookup returns CDR1 SEHNR and CDR2 FQNEAQ (reference sequence). The CDR3 has 12 amino acids. J lost 12 bases, V lost 1 base, and 3 bases had no gene match. The CDR3 reads CASSLVTSAQYF. CDR3 coding DNA: TGTGCCAGCAGCTTAGTGACTAGCGCCCAGTATTTT. Based on the CDR3 plus reference TRBV7-9 and TRBJ2-3, the full variable domain is DTGVSQNPRHKITKRGQNVTFRCDPISEHNRLYWYRQTLGQGPEFLTYFQNEAQLEKSRLLSDRFSAERPKGSFSTLEIQRTEQGDSAMYLCASSLVTSAQYFGPGTRLTVL.

This chain connects TRBV4-2 to TRBJ2-7; D is ambiguous. V lost 0 bases, J lost 0 bases, and 6 bases lay in between. The germline V gene encodes CDR1 LGHNA and CDR2 YNFKEQ. This CDR3 region has 14 residues. Written as DNA, the CDR3 is TGTGCCAGCAGCCAAGATCGGAGCTCCTACGAGCAGTACTTC. This translates into CASSQDRSSYEQYF.

This clone is judged medium-sized. The rearrangement links TRBV4-1 to TRBJ1-1, with 9 bases identical to TRBD1. The CDR3 runs to 16 residues. CDR1 is MGHRA and CDR2 is YSYEKL in the germline V gene. Trimming took 1 base from V and 1 from J; bases not matched to a gene: 4. CDR3 loop: CASSQGTGVENTEAFF. The DNA of the CDR3 is TGCGCCAGCAGCCAAGGGACAGGGGTGGAGAACACTGAAGCTTTCTTT.

This chain uses TRBV7-6 with TRBJ2-7, with a weak D call TRBD2 (5 bases). The CDR3 contains 14 residues. V was trimmed by 5 bases and J by 3 bases, leaving 14 bases between them. CDR1 is SGHVS, CDR2 FNYEAQ, per germline. The CDR3 loop is CASSPPGFSYEQYF. The CDR3 DNA is TGTGCCAGCAGCCCTCCGGGGTTCAGCTACGAGCAGTACTTC.

The rearrangement uses TRBV11-3 and TRBJ2-7, with 8 bases that match TRBD1. The CDR3 is 14 residues long. V lost 5 bases and J lost 4; bases outside the gene matches: 7. CDR1 and CDR2 (germline): SGHNT, YENEEA. CDR3 sequence: CASSETGAGYEQYF. The CDR3 coding sequence is TGTGCCAGCAGCGAGACAGGGGCAGGATACGAGCAGTACTTC.

This clone was recorded a few times. This sequence joins TRBV2 and TRBJ2-2; D remains ambiguous. Germline V CDR1 and CDR2: SNHLY, FYNNEI. Trimming took off 3 bases at V and 1 base at J, with 6 bases between the two ends. CDR3 size: 14 residues. The CDR3 sequence: CASSDNGNTGELFF. CDR3 DNA sequence: TGTGCCAGCAGTGATAACGGGAACACCGGGGAGCTGTTTTTT. The full variable domain, with the rest looked up from reference TRBV2 and TRBJ2-2, is EPEVTQTPSHQVTQMGQEVILRCVPISNHLYFYWYRQILGQKVEFLVSFYNNEISEKSEIFDDQFSVERPDGSNFTLKIRSTKLEDSAMYFCASSDNGNTGELFFGEGSRLTVL.

There are a few counts of this clone. This chain links TRBV9 with TRBJ2-1; maybe TRBD2 (7 bases). CDR1 and CDR2 from the germline V gene are SGDLS and YYNGEE. The CDR3 runs to 15 residues. V was cut by 5 bases and J by 5 bases, with 17 bases left in between. Written as DNA, the CDR3 is TGTGCCAGCAGAGGGGGGAGGGCAGGAAACAATGAGCAGTTCTTC. It specifies CASRGGRAGNNEQFF.

The V and J genes are TRBV27 and TRBJ2-1, with no clear D. V was shortened by 0 bases and J by 9 bases, with 9 bases between the two germline ends. Germline lookup yields CDR1 MNHEY and CDR2 SMNVEV (reference sequence). This CDR3 is built from 13 residues. The CDR3: CASSLSRIGEQFF. DNA for the CDR3: TGTGCCAGCAGTTTATCCAGGATTGGTGAGCAGTTCTTC.

This clone has a handful of counts. The V call is TRBV5-6, the J call TRBJ1-1; a possible D gene is TRBD1 (5 bases). Trimming took 2 bases from V and 11 from J, leaving 16 bases between them. This CDR3 region has 13 residues. Germline V lookup: CDR1 SGHDT, CDR2 YYEEEE. CDR3 sequence: CASSFPGPREAFF. In DNA form, the CDR3 reads TGTGCCAGCAGCTTTCCAGGGCCCCGGGAGGCTTTCTTT. The complete variable domain, with remaining parts taken from reference TRBV5-6 and TRBJ1-1, reads DAGVTQSPTHLIKTRGQQVTLRCSPKSGHDTVSWYQQALGQGPQFIFQYYEEEERQRGNFPDRFSGHQFPNYSSELNVNALLLGDSALYLCASSFPGPREAFFGQGTRLTVV.

This clone was seen only once. The rearrangement links TRBV28 to TRBJ2-7; TRBD1 matches at 9 bases. Germline V gives CDR1 MDHEN, CDR2 SYDVKM. V was clipped by 3 bases and J by 3 bases; unmatched bases: 3. This CDR3 is 14 amino acids long. CDR3 nucleotide sequence: TGTGCCAGCAGTTTTAGGGACAGGGTCTACGAGCAGTACTTC. This sequence encodes CASSFRDRVYEQYF.

The rearrangement links TRBV7-2 to TRBJ2-3, with 7 bases matching TRBD2. Germline trimming cut 3 bases from V and 2 bases from J; bases unmatched to any gene: 5. The CDR3 extends over 15 amino acids. Germline loops: CDR1 SGHTA, CDR2 FQGNSA. The CDR3 DNA reads as TGTGCCAGCAGCTTTCTAGCGGAGACCACAGATACGCAGTATTTT. Its protein product is CASSFLAETTDTQYF.

This clone was seen a handful of times. The chain joins TRBV27 to TRBJ2-1; a possible D gene is TRBD2 (5 bases). Germline V gene lookup returns CDR1 MNHEY and CDR2 SMNVEV (reference sequence). The ends were cut back, 6 bases at V and 3 bases at J, with 15 bases in the middle. CDR3 length: 15 amino acids. CDR3 in amino acids: CASREDGLDYNEQFF. CDR3 nucleotides: TGTGCCAGCAGAGAAGACGGACTCGACTACAATGAGCAGTTCTTC.

This sequence joins TRBV6-1 and TRBJ2-3; D not certain. The germline V gene has CDR1 MNHNS and CDR2 SASEGT. V gave up 2 bases and J gave up 6 bases, with 15 bases separating them. The CDR3 is 15 amino acids. DNA of the CDR3: TGTGCCAGCAGTGAACTGGAGTCCCTCATCGATACGCAGTATTTT. It yields the protein CASSELESLIDTQYF.

The V and J genes are TRBV7-8 and TRBJ1-2; weak D call: TRBD1 (6 bases). The V end was cut by 2 bases, the J end by 8 bases, with 12 bases between. Germline V CDR1 and CDR2: SGHVS, FQNEAQ. The CDR3 extends over 13 amino acids. The CDR3 region is CASSLSPGEGYTF. The CDR3 DNA is TGTGCCAGCAGCTTATCGCCAGGGGAAGGCTACACCTTC.

The chain is built from TRBV30 and TRBJ1-2, with 7 bases aligning to TRBD1. The V segment lost 2 bases and the J segment 3 bases; nucleotides outside the gene matches: 3. Germline values: CDR1 GTSNPN, CDR2 SVGIG (reference sequence). The CDR3 runs to 13 residues. The CDR3 bases are TGTGCCTGGAGTCAAGGGACAGACTATGGCTACACCTTC. As protein: CAWSQGTDYGYTF.

The chain links TRBV5-6 to TRBJ2-5, with 9 bases aligning to TRBD2. The J call may be mistaken, given a closer DNA end match to TRBJ2-7. This CDR3 region has 16 residues. The V gene's germline CDR1 is SGHDT and CDR2 YYEEEE. CDR3 protein: CASSFGEASGIYEQYF. CDR3 in DNA: TGTGCCAGCAGCTTTGGGGAGGCTAGCGGGATTTACGAGCAGTACTTC.

V and J are TRBV19 and TRBJ1-5, with a weak D call TRBD1 (5 bases). CDR1 is LNHDA, CDR2 SQIVND, per germline (reference sequence). The CDR3 loop spans 13 amino acids. Trimming took 8 bases from V and 3 from J, leaving 11 bases between them. The CDR3 bases are TGTGCCAGTTTACGGGGGTTCAATCAGCCCCAGCATTTT. Encoded protein: CASLRGFNQPQHF.

This clone was detected many times. V is TRBV6-4 and J is TRBJ2-6, with D perhaps matching TRBD2 (5 bases). This CDR3 is built from 15 residues. V lost 3 bases to trimming and J lost 0 bases, with 6 bases between them. Germline CDR1 reads MRHNA; CDR2 reads SNTAGT. CDR3 residues: CASSEGGSGANVLTF. The DNA for the CDR3 is TGTGCCAGCAGTGAAGGAGGCTCTGGGGCCAACGTCCTGACTTTC.

The chain uses TRBV5-4 and TRBJ2-7, with 9 positions matching TRBD2. The J segment lost 3 bases and the V segment lost 10 bases, leaving 14 bases of the junction unmatched. CDR1 is SGHNT, CDR2 YYREEE, per germline (reference sequence). The CDR3 is 15 residues long. The CDR3 sequence is CAFGRGGTSSYEQYF. In nucleotides, the CDR3 is TGTGCCTTCGGCAGGGGTGGGACTAGCAGCTACGAGCAGTACTTC.

CDR3 residues: CASSEVTGGEDGYTF. The CDR3, as DNA: TGTGCCAGCAGTGAAGTGACAGGGGGCGAGGATGGCTACACCTTC. This chain joins TRBV2 and TRBJ1-2; TRBD1 agrees at 10 bases. CDR1 SNHLY and CDR2 FYNNEI come from the germline V gene. V lost 1 base, J lost 6 bases, and 5 bases stayed unmatched. CDR3 length: 15 residues.

CDR3 sequence reads: CASTTGQGATSPLHF. The CDR3 bases are TGTGCCAGCACGACGGGACAGGGGGCGACTTCACCCCTCCACTTT. The chain uses TRBV9 and TRBJ1-6; 12 nucleotides align to TRBD1. The germline V gene encodes CDR1 SGDLS and CDR2 YYNGEE. With 6 bases clipped from V and 9 bases from J, the junction kept 7 bases outside the gene matches. The CDR3 runs 15 residues.

This chain joins TRBV7-3 and TRBJ2-1; D perhaps matches TRBD1 (6 bases). V was pared by 5 bases and J by 0 bases, with 11 bases between. CDR3 length: 15 amino acids. CDR1 SGHTA and CDR2 FQGTGA come from the germline V gene. This chain's CDR3 is CASSQQGSSYNEQFF. CDR3 in DNA: TGTGCCAGCAGCCAACAGGGAAGCTCCTACAATGAGCAGTTCTTC.

This sequence joins TRBV2 and TRBJ1-6, with D maybe TRBD1 (5 bases). This CDR3 has 18 amino acids. Trimming cost V 6 bases and J 6 bases, with 24 bases left between them. Germline CDR1 reads SNHLY; CDR2 reads FYNNEI. The CDR3 spells CASRPPRQGGSGNSPLHF. The CDR3 DNA is TGTGCCAGCAGACCCCCGAGGCAGGGAGGTTCGGGTAATTCACCCCTCCACTTT.